This T cell receptor (beta chain) stems from a study of T-cell reconstitution after alpha-beta-depleted transplantation in children. Regarding this clonotype: Its antigen is currently unknown. At one of its ends the junction is not consistent with the germline gene, which may arise from a read error.

Study conclusions and caveats: After transplant, at about two months, alpha-beta T cells were reportedly derived from several hundred expanded graft clones. Surviving recipient T cells and intrathymic progenitors accounted for some patients' high TCRbeta diversity at day 60. At the one-year point after transplant, T-cell counts and TCRbeta diversity were found to come mostly from T cells that had been newly produced.

Preparing the TCRbeta library involved the use of unique molecular identifiers. TCRdb re-called the PCR reads through MiXCR, storing one row per CDR3 protein. The sample shows some 100,000 distinct CDR3 sequences, 23% of them seen only once. CDR1 LGHDT and CDR2 YNNKEL come from the germline V gene (reference sequence). CDR3 length: 15 amino acids. The chain carries TRBV3-1 and TRBJ2-5, with D perhaps matching TRBD1 (5 bases). This clonotype was sampled from a boy younger than 10 with acute lymphoblastic leukemia, due to receive a stem cell transplant. The sequenced sample was PBMCs, obtained before TCRalphabeta/CD19-depleted stem cell transplant. CDR3 coding DNA: TGTGCCACCAGCCAAGGGGAAGGTTACCAAGAGACCCAGTACTTC. This gives the protein CATSQGEGYQETQYF.